The next 14 T cell receptor beta chains were all read from a single sample in a study of CD8 T cells in Susac syndrome. RNA amounts of about 0.5 to 1 ug underwent reverse transcription with random hexamers. A single record per CDR3 protein comes from TCRdb applying MiXCR to the immunoSEQ multiplex PCR reads. The profile covers 84,000 or so distinct CDR3 sequences, with 94% appearing a single time and approximately 0.9% taken by the ten largest. Sequenced sample: CD8+ T cells from PBMCs. Every receptor here comes from a human donor with Susac syndrome.

This chain uses TRBV20-1 with TRBJ2-4; D is uncertain. The CDR3 has 14 amino acids. From germline, CDR1 is DFQATT and CDR2 SNEGSKA (reference sequence). V lost 3 bases, J lost 0 bases, and 9 bases lay in between. The CDR3 protein is CSASQPLAKNIQYF. The CDR3, as DNA: TGCAGTGCTAGTCAACCTCTAGCCAAAAACATTCAGTACTTC.

This rearrangement joins TRBV19 to TRBJ2-3, with 14 bases fitting TRBD2. From germline, CDR1 is LNHDA and CDR2 SQIVND (reference sequence). CDR3 length equals 15 residues. After removal of 8 bases from V and 6 bases from J, the junction contained 7 bases not matched to a gene. CDR3 sequence: CASHGLAGGLDTQYF. CDR3 DNA sequence: TGTGCCAGTCACGGACTAGCGGGGGGCTTGGATACGCAGTATTTT.

The chain carries TRBV30 and TRBJ2-7; possible D gene TRBD2, 5 bases. The germline V gene has CDR1 GTSNPN and CDR2 SVGIG (reference sequence). The CDR3 runs 12 residues. The V gene lost 7 bases and the J gene lost 5 bases, with 15 bases spanning the gap. Written as DNA, the CDR3 is TGTGCCTTAACACGGGGTAGGAACGAGCAGTACTTC. It codes for CALTRGRNEQYF.

The V call is TRBV20-1, the J call TRBJ1-5, with D tentatively TRBD1 (5 bases). V lost 6 bases, J lost 3 bases, and 12 bases lay in between. Looked up from germline, CDR1 is DFQATT and CDR2 is SNEGSKA (reference sequence). The CDR3 is 13 amino acids. CDR3: CSASDSYNQPQHF. CDR3 nucleotide sequence: TGCAGTGCCAGTGACAGCTACAATCAGCCCCAGCATTTT.

CDR3 nucleotide sequence: TGTGCCAGCAGCAGCCCCGACGACCCTGGCCCGCAGGGGGCATCCCACTACGAGCAGTACTTC. It codes for CASSSPDDPGPQGASHYEQYF. This rearrangement joins TRBV14 to TRBJ2-7; 8 nucleotides match TRBD1. The V gene's germline CDR1 is SGHDN and CDR2 FVKESK. The CDR3 has 21 residues. V lost 5 bases, J lost 3 bases, and 27 bases stayed unmatched. The complete variable domain, with remaining parts taken from reference TRBV14 and TRBJ2-7, reads EAGVTQFPSHSVIEKGQTVTLRCDPISGHDNLYWYRRVMGKEIKFLLHFVKESKQDESGMPNNRFLAERTGGTYSTLKVQPAELEDSGVYFCASSSPDDPGPQGASHYEQYFGPGTRLTVT.

This clonotype was observed once. The chain joins TRBV2 to TRBJ2-2; tentatively, D is TRBD1 (5 bases). This CDR3 has 13 residues. Per germline, CDR1 SNHLY and CDR2 FYNNEI. Trimming cost V 8 bases and J 6 bases, with 13 bases left between them. The CDR3 is CASFRVGSGELFF. CDR3 in DNA: TGTGCCAGCTTCAGGGTTGGGTCCGGGGAGCTGTTTTTT.

V gene TRBV30 combines with J gene TRBJ1-2, with a tentative D call TRBD1 (5 bases). Looked up from germline, CDR1 is GTSNPN and CDR2 is SVGIG (reference sequence). Trimming cost V 0 bases and J 3 bases, with 14 bases left between them. The CDR3 covers 15 residues. CDR3 DNA sequence: TGTGCCTGGAGTGTGTGGGACGGCTACCACTATGGCTACACCTTC. As protein: CAWSVWDGYHYGYTF. The complete variable domain, with remaining parts taken from reference TRBV30 and TRBJ1-2, reads SQTIHQWPATLVQPVGSPLSLECTVEGTSNPNLYWYRQAAGRGLQLLFYSVGIGQISSEVPQNLSASRPQDRQFILSSKKLLLSDSGFYLCAWSVWDGYHYGYTFGSGTRLTVV.

The chain combines TRBV4-2 with TRBJ2-2; the D gene could be TRBD1 or TRBD2 (5 bases each). The CDR3 spans 21 residues. Germline V gives CDR1 LGHNA, CDR2 YNFKEQ. The V end was cut by 0 bases, the J end by 5 bases, with 28 bases between. CDR3 amino acids: CASSQEELGATPGSGTGELFF. For the CDR3, the DNA is TGTGCCAGCAGCCAAGAGGAACTAGGGGCCACCCCAGGGTCGGGAACCGGGGAGCTGTTTTTT.

V gene TRBV27 combines with J gene TRBJ2-7, with unresolved D. Germline CDR1 MNHEY, CDR2 SMNVEV (reference sequence). The CDR3 is made up of 15 amino acids. Trimming stripped 8 bases from V and 2 bases from J, with 19 bases between. Written as DNA, the CDR3 is TGTGCCAGCCGACCTCAGGCCAATGGACCCTACGAGCAGTACTTC. Translated: CASRPQANGPYEQYF.

V and J are TRBV29-1 and TRBJ2-1; 12 bases line up with TRBD2. Losses at the gene ends were 1 base for V and 6 bases for J; bases not matched to a gene: 1. In germline, CDR1 is SQVTM, CDR2 ANQGSEA. The CDR3 covers 14 residues. CDR3 DNA sequence: TGCAGCGTTGAAGGGGGACTAGCGGGCAATGAGCAGTTCTTC. It translates to CSVEGGLAGNEQFF.

For the CDR3, the DNA is TGTGCCAGCACTAACCTCAGCAATTGGGACGGAAATGAAAAACTGTTTTTT. It encodes CASTNLSNWDGNEKLFF. This chain uses TRBV6-1 with TRBJ1-4; D might be TRBD1 (5 bases). Between the trimmed V and J ends, which lost 7 bases and 5 bases, there was a span of 23 bases. The V gene's germline CDR1 is MNHNS and CDR2 SASEGT. CDR3 size: 17 residues.

V and J are TRBV7-9 and TRBJ2-1, with 10 bases matching TRBD1. CDR3 size: 14 residues. Losses at the gene ends were 5 bases for V and 8 bases for J; bases not matched to a gene: 6. Per the germline V gene, CDR1 is SEHNR and CDR2 is FQNEAQ (reference sequence). CDR3 sequence: CASSKGDRGHEQFF. CDR3 sequence (DNA): TGTGCCAGCAGCAAAGGGGACAGGGGACATGAGCAGTTCTTC.

The rearrangement uses TRBV29-1 and TRBJ2-7, with D unclear. Germline CDR1 is SQVTM and CDR2 is ANQGSEA. The length of the CDR3 is 12 residues. The CDR3 region has the DNA TGCACCTCTCCTTCGTTTGGTTACGAGCAGTACTTC. The encoded protein is CTSPSFGYEQYF.

The chain carries TRBV12-3 or TRBV12-4 and TRBJ2-7; the D is unclear. Trimming cost V 7 bases and J 0 bases, with 10 bases left between them. The CDR3 runs 13 residues. CDR3 residues: CASKQPYSYEQYF. The CDR3, as DNA: TGTGCCAGCAAGCAACCCTACTCCTACGAGCAGTACTTC.